This TCR beta chain was found in a study of beta chain features in type 1 diabetes. Notes on the study in general: TCRB CDR3 length was moderately but significantly reduced in all four CD4+ subsets of Type 1 diabetes patients. Reduced insertions and increased deletions marked VDJ junctions in type 1 diabetes patients.

This clone was counted between two and nine times. As yet, its antigen is unknown. V dropped 1 base and J dropped 1 base, with 9 bases sitting between them. The CDR3 is 15 residues long. Germline CDR1 reads SGHDT; CDR2 reads YYEEEE. In total, each donor contributed a single heparinised blood draw that averaged around 100 mL. Staining for CD45RO/CCR7/CD25/CD127/CD95/CD27 allowed sorting of CD4+ naive, central memory, regulatory and stem cell-like memory cells. The authors reverse transcribed all of the isolated RNA, so sequencing captured expressed TCRB transcripts. TCRdb's table, derived via immunoSEQ multiplex PCR, lists solely in-frame clones and lacks some. The repertoire holds over 90,000 clones, with under 30% as singletons.

This sequence originates from a woman younger than 35 with type 1 diabetes. Material for sequencing was central memory CD4+ T cells from blood. This sequence joins TRBV5-6 and TRBJ1-5, with a possible D match to TRBD1 (5 bases). The CDR3 loop is CASSLTAGSNQPQHF. The CDR3 DNA reads TGTGCCAGCAGCTTGACAGCAGGGAGCAATCAGCCCCAGCATTTT. Full variable domain (outside the CDR3, taken from reference TRBV5-6 and TRBJ1-5): DAGVTQSPTHLIKTRGQQVTLRCSPKSGHDTVSWYQQALGQGPQFIFQYYEEEERQRGNFPDRFSGHQFPNYSSELNVNALLLGDSALYLCASSLTAGSNQPQHFGDGTRLSIL.